This passage covers 3 T cell receptor beta chains from one sample sequenced in a study of T cells in Graves' hyperthyroidism and ophthalmopathy. TCR beta CDR3 regions were amplified from RNA. Primed by the HTBI set, a first-round RT-PCR was run on the TCR CDR3. A single record per CDR3 protein comes from TCRdb applying MiXCR to the multiplex PCR reads. The table shows around 700,000 distinct CDR3 sequences, with roughly a sixth occurring only once. Sequenced: blood. Receptors were obtained from a woman aged 45-59 years with Graves' hyperthyroidism that later progressed to Graves' ophthalmopathy.

The V gene is TRBV3-1, the J gene TRBJ2-2, with 13 bases lining up with TRBD2. This CDR3 is 18 amino acids long. V gave up 4 bases and J gave up 5 bases; unmatched junction bases: 10. The germline V gene encodes CDR1 LGHDT and CDR2 YNNKEL (reference sequence). The CDR3 sequence is CASSRRTSGGGGTGELFF. CDR3 nucleotides: TGTGCCAGCAGCCGCCGGACTAGCGGGGGAGGAGGGACCGGGGAGCTGTTTTTT.

This clonotype was observed a few times. As DNA, the CDR3 is TGTGCCACCAGTGATTACAATGAGCAGTTCTTC. Translated: CATSDYNEQFF. V is TRBV24-1 and J is TRBJ2-1; D is unclear. Trimming stripped 2 bases from V and 5 bases from J, with 0 bases between. CDR1 KGHDR and CDR2 SFDVKD come from the germline V gene. The CDR3 length is 11 residues.

The CDR3 here is CASSYGTSGPTDTQYF. In DNA, the CDR3 is TGCGCCAGCAGCTATGGGACTAGCGGGCCCACAGATACGCAGTATTTT. The chain recombines TRBV5-1 with TRBJ2-3; the match to TRBD2 covers 12 bases. Looked up from germline, CDR1 is SGHRS and CDR2 is YFSETQ. Trimming took 3 bases from V and 2 from J; bases not matched to a gene: 4. The CDR3 extends over 16 amino acids.